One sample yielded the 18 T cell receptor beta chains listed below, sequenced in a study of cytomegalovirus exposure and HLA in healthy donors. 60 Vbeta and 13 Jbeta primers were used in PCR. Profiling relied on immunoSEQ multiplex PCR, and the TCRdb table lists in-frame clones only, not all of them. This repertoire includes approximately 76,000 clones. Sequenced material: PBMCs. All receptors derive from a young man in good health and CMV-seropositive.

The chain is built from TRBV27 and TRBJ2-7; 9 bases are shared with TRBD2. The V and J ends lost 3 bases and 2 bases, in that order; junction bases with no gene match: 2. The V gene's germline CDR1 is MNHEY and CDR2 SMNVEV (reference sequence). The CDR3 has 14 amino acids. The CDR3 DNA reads TGTGCCAGCAGTTTCGGCGGGAGGGCCTACGAGCAGTACTTC. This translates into CASSFGGRAYEQYF.

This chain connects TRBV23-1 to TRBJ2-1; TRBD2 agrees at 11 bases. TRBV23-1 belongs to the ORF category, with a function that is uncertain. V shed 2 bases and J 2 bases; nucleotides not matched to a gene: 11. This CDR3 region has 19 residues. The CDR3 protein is CASSQRGSGRGGTYNEQFF. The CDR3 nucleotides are TGCGCCAGCAGTCAAAGGGGTAGCGGGAGGGGCGGGACCTACAATGAGCAGTTCTTC.

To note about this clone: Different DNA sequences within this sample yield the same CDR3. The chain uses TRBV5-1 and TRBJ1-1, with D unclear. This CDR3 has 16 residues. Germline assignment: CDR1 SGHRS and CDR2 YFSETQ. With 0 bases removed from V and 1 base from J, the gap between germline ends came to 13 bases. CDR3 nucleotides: TGCGCCAGCAGCTTGGAGCCGCCTTTGAGGAACACTGAAGCTTTCTTT. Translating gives CASSLEPPLRNTEAFF.

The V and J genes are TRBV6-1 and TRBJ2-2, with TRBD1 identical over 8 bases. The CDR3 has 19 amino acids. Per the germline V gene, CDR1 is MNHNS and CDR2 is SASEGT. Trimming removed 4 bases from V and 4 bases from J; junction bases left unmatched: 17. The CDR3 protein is CASSGPRQGPEPFTGELFF. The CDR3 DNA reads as TGTGCCAGCAGTGGGCCCCGACAGGGGCCGGAACCTTTCACCGGGGAGCTGTTTTTT.

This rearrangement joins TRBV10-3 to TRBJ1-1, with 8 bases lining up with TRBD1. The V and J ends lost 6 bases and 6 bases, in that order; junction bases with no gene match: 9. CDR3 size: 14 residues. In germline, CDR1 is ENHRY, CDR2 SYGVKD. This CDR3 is CAISLSDRESEAFF. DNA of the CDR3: TGTGCCATCAGCCTTTCGGACAGGGAGTCTGAAGCTTTCTTT.

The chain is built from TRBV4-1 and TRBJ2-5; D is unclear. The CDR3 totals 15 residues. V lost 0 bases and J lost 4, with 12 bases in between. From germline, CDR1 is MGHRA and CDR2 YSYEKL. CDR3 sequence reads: CASSQDSPSRETQYF. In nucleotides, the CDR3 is TGCGCCAGCAGCCAAGATTCGCCCTCGAGAGAGACCCAGTACTTC.

CDR3 in DNA: TGTGCCAGCAGCCAAACCGGGACAGGGATTAACTATGGCTACACCTTC. It yields the protein CASSQTGTGINYGYTF. The chain uses TRBV5-8 and TRBJ1-2; 9 bases are shared with TRBD1. This CDR3 region has 16 residues. Germline V CDR1 and CDR2: SGHTS, YDEGEE. Trimming cost V 4 bases and J 1 base; bases outside gene matches: 8.

As DNA, the CDR3 is TGTGCCAGCAGGGGATGGGGGGTTGGCGGGGGCTCCTACAATGAGCAGTTCTTC. This sequence encodes CASRGWGVGGGSYNEQFF. This chain uses TRBV25-1 with TRBJ2-1; 7 positions match TRBD2. J was trimmed by 0 bases and V by 6 bases; bases with no gene match: 14. The length of the CDR3 is 18 residues. Germline CDR1 is MGHDK and CDR2 is SYGVNS.

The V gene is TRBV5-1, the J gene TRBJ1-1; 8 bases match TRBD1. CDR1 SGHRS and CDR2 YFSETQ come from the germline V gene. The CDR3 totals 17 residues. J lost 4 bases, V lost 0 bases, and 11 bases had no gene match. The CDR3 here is CASSLDWWDRSATEAFF. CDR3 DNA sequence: TGCGCCAGCAGCTTGGATTGGTGGGACAGGAGTGCCACTGAAGCTTTCTTT.

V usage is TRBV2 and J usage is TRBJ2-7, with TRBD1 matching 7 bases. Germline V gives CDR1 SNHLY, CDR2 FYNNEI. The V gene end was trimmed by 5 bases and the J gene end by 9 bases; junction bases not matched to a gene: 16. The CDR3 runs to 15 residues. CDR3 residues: CASSRQGTTSFGQYF. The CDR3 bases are TGTGCCAGCAGTAGACAGGGTACTACTAGTTTCGGGCAGTACTTC.

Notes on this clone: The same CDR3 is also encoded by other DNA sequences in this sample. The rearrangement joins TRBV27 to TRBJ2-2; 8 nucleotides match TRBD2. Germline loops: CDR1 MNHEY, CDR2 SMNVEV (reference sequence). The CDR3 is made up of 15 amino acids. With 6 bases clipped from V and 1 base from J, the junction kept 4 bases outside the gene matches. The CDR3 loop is CASSELAGNTGELFF. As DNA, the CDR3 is TGTGCCAGCAGCGAGCTAGCGGGGAACACCGGGGAGCTGTTTTTT.

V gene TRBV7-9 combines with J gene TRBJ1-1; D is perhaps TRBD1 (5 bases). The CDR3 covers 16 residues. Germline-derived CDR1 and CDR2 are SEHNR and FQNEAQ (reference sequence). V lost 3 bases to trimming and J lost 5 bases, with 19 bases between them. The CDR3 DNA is TGTGCCAGCAGCTTTTTAGAAACAGGAGAACAAACTGAAGCTTTCTTT. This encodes CASSFLETGEQTEAFF.

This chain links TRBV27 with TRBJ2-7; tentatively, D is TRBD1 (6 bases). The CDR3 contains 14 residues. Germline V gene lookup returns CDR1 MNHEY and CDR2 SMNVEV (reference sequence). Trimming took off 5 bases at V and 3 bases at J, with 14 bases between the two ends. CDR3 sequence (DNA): TGTGCCAGCAGTCCGCAGGGGATCCGCTACGAGCAGTACTTC. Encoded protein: CASSPQGIRYEQYF.

DNA of the CDR3: TGTGCCAGCAGTTCGAAGTCCTCCTACGAGCAGTACTTC. Translation: CASSSKSSYEQYF. The rearrangement links TRBV6-1 to TRBJ2-5; D uncertain. Gene TRBJ2-7 matches the end of the DNA better, so the J call may be wrong. The CDR3 contains 13 residues. Germline V gene data show CDR1 as MNHNS and CDR2 as SASEGT.

The CDR3 sequence: CASSDGSTGLFNQPQHF. The DNA of the CDR3 is TGTGCCAGCAGTGACGGATCGACAGGGCTTTTCAATCAGCCCCAGCATTTT. V gene TRBV2 combines with J gene TRBJ1-5, with 7 bases matching TRBD1. Losses at the gene ends were 3 bases for V and 3 bases for J; bases not matched to a gene: 11. Germline CDR1 and CDR2: SNHLY and FYNNEI. CDR3 size: 17 residues.

The CDR3 protein is CASSQNLIQGSGANVLTF. As DNA, the CDR3 is TGTGCCAGCTCACAGAACCTAATACAGGGCTCTGGGGCCAACGTCCTGACTTTC. V gene TRBV18 combines with J gene TRBJ2-6, with D perhaps TRBD1 (6 bases). Trimming took off 4 bases at V and 0 bases at J, with 16 bases between the two ends. The CDR3 spans 18 residues. CDR1 is KGHSH, CDR2 LQKENI, per germline.

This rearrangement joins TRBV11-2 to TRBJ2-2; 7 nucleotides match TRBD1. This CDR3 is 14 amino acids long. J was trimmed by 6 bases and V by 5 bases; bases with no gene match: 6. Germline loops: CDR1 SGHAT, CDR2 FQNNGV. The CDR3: CASSPDRDSGELFF. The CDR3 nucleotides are TGTGCCAGCAGCCCTGACAGGGATTCCGGGGAGCTGTTTTTT.

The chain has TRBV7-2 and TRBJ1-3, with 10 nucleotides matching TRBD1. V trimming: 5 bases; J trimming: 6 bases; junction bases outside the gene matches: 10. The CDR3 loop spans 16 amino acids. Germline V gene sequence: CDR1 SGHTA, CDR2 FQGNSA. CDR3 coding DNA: TGTGCCAGCAGCCCGCGGGACAGGGGTTTGCAAAACACCATATATTTT. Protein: CASSPRDRGLQNTIYF. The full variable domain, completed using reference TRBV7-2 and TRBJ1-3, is GAGVSQSPSNKVTEKGKDVELRCDPISGHTALYWYRQSLGQGLEFLIYFQGNSAPDKSGLPSDRFSAERTGGSVSTLTIQRTQQEDSAVYLCASSPRDRGLQNTIYFGEGSWLTVV.